This T cell receptor beta chain was retrieved from a study of OX40 agonist ivuxolimab in advanced cancers. Study-level points and caveats: Antigen specificity of clonally expanded peripheral T cells was not established. The study found among the lowest clonal expansion in partial responders at 0.1-3.0 mg/kg.

The method was immunoSEQ multiplex PCR; TCRdb's version includes in-frame clones alone and lacks a portion of them. The sample shows some 96,000 clones, 75% to 90% of them seen only once. The germline V gene encodes CDR1 SEHNR and CDR2 FQNEAQ (reference sequence). V gave up 1 base and J gave up 5 bases, with 14 bases separating them. The CDR3 covers 16 residues. As concerns this clone: Its antigen is currently unknown.

The sequencing used CD4+ or CD8+ T cells sorted from blood, collected in a trial of the OX40 agonist ivuxolimab. This clonotype was sampled from an adult with an advanced solid tumor such as melanoma, head and neck, liver or kidney cancer. The chain couples TRBV7-9 to TRBJ2-2, with D perhaps matching TRBD1 (5 bases). The CDR3 DNA sequence: TGTGCCAGCAGCTTAGGTACCCCAGGGCTTACCGGGGAGCTGTTTTTT. Protein product: CASSLGTPGLTGELFF.